This T cell receptor (beta chain) is from a study of CD39 and CD103 CD8 tumor-infiltrating T cells (dated by TCRdb to the late 2010s). Context from the whole study: An HPV-positive HNSCC, an HPV-negative HNSCC, an ovarian cancer and a melanoma patient were represented in the repertoire comparisons shown. Repertoires of CD8 TIL subsets defined by CD103 and CD39 were compared with peripheral memory CD8 T cells by TCRbeta CDR3 deep sequencing. Study-wide conclusions, independent of this receptor: Clonotypes from DP TILs were seldom detected in blood or uninvolved lymph node, while clonotypes from DN TILs overlapped to a large extent with peripheral memory CD8 repertoires. Compared with DN and SP CD8 TILs and with blood memory CD8 T cells, DP CD8 TILs appeared more oligoclonal, with the top 30 clonotypes covering 56-86%.

At the time samples were collected, the patients were not on therapy, although their prior treatments varied from chemotherapy, radiotherapy, surgery and immunotherapy to none at all. After thawing, cells went through T lymphocyte enrichment using a negative-selection kit, with EpCAM beads added for tumor-infiltrating lymphocytes. Memory CD8 T cells were sorted as CD8+CD4-CD45RA- cells regardless of CCR7 expression. Before analysis, peripheral blood mononuclear cells were separated on a Ficoll-Paque PLUS gradient and then cryopreserved. On a FACSAria II, each population was sorted to 99% purity, and the resulting cell pellets were frozen for TCR sequencing with no culture step. Including the terminal cysteine and phenylalanine, the CDR3 comprises 12 residues. This entry keeps only the CDR3 DNA: 36 bases, framed from base 1. The junction shows trimming of 5 bases on V and 6 bases on J, plus 10 bases between the germline ends. Reading the germline V gene (reference sequence) gives CDR1 SEHNR and CDR2 FQNEAQ.

Details on this clone: What this receptor recognizes is not known. Base qualities are not provided; no much larger clone lies one nucleotide away.

For each subset, between roughly 10,000 and 100,000 sorted cells were used for genomic DNA extraction with the DNeasy Blood and Tissue Kit. The immunoSEQ service sequenced and mapped the TCRbeta V-J or V-D-J regions, with each sample reaching coverage above 9x. Turning to the authors' computational methods: Analysis was restricted to productive rearrangements exported from the immunoSEQ Analyzer platform, and clonality was assessed using the 500 most abundant clones. The Morisita-Horn similarity index and the Jaccard index were used to quantify the overlap in repertoires between populations. Morisita-Horn similarity between CD8 T-cell subset TCR repertoires was measured in about 6 cancer patients. Here the immuneACCESS table is served through TCRdb, limited to in-frame sequences with V and J called. Missing clones are a known gap in these copies; in checked studies unresolved V genes cover under half, and the rest lacks a known reason. V and J calls and clone size are given by that table; D and trimming were obtained from the DNA. This sample has more than 15,000 clones in its table, and around 90% of those were observed once. 3.5% to 5.5% of the sample rests with the top ten.

The origin of this receptor is a human donor with head and neck squamous cell carcinoma. The sequenced material came from CD8+ T cells sorted from blood. The meaning of the sample's cell subset or site label: total memory CD8 T cells (CD45RA-CCR7+/-) from blood or uninvolved lymph node. The rearranged segments are TRBV7-9 and TRBJ1-1, with no D gene named confidently. The nucleotides read TGTGCCAGCAGCCCTCCTCGAGCTGAAGCTTTCTTT. It encodes CASSPPRAEAFF.